These 5 T cell receptor beta chains originate from one sample sequenced in a study of molecular identifiers for immune sequencing clone quantification. TCRdb recomputed calls from the PCR reads with MiXCR, one row per CDR3 protein. The table includes 600,000 to 650,000 distinct CDR3 sequences, 15% to 20% detected once. The sample taken for sequencing was naive CD8+ T cells from blood, with Jurkat cell RNA spiked in. The subset denotes: FACS-sorted CD8+CD4-CCR7+CD45RA+ naive T cells. Every receptor here comes from a human donor in good health. Some libraries in this study had Jurkat cell RNA spiked in.

This clonotype was observed at least ten times. This chain joins TRBV11-2 and TRBJ1-4; no clear D. Germline V lookup: CDR1 SGHAT, CDR2 FQNNGV. The CDR3 has 15 residues. V dropped 1 base and J dropped 8 bases, with 14 bases sitting between them. The CDR3 sequence is CASSLARGLQEKLFF. CDR3 DNA sequence: TGTGCCAGCAGCTTAGCCAGAGGGCTTCAAGAAAAACTGTTTTTT.

Worth noting for this clonotype: This sequence may be a read error, since a much larger clone differs from it by one base. V and J are TRBV11-2 and TRBJ2-5; TRBD1 might be the D (5 bases). Germline V lookup: CDR1 SGHAT, CDR2 FQNNGV. V shed 5 bases and J shed 1 base, with 11 bases lying between them. The CDR3 contains 14 residues. CDR3 bases: TGTGCCAGCAGCATCAGACAGACCCAAGAGACCCAGTACTTC. Translating gives CASSIRQTQETQYF.

This clonotype was seen at least ten times. This chain uses TRBV6-2 or TRBV6-3 with TRBJ1-1; 9 bases match TRBD1. CDR3 length: 16 residues. V shed 6 bases and J 7 bases; nucleotides not matched to a gene: 15. Germline CDR1 MNHEY, CDR2 SVGEGT. CDR3 sequence reads: CASSLTGTGPHHEAFF. CDR3 in DNA: TGTGCCAGCAGCTTAACCGGGACAGGGCCCCACCATGAAGCTTTCTTT.

The sample holds a few counts of this clonotype. One end of the junction does not line up with germline, which may come from a read error. The rearrangement joins TRBV29-1 to TRBJ2-6; the D gene is possibly TRBD1 (5 bases). The germline V gene has CDR1 SQVTM and CDR2 ANQGSEA. The CDR3 loop spans 14 amino acids. This CDR3 is CSVEMASGANVMTF. The CDR3 DNA sequence: TGCAGTGTTGAGATGGCCTCTGGGGCCAACGTCATGACTTTC.

For this clonotype: A much larger clone sits a single nucleotide away, making a read error possible. The rearrangement joins TRBV29-1 to TRBJ2-1; TRBD1 aligns across 7 bases. In germline, CDR1 is SQVTM, CDR2 ANQGSEA. V dropped 5 bases and J dropped 8; count of bases not matched to a gene: 9. The CDR3 totals 13 residues. The CDR3 loop reads CSVLGGVDDEQFF. Here the CDR3 DNA reads TGCAGCGTTCTAGGGGGCGTAGACGATGAGCAGTTCTTC.